This record looks at one T cell receptor (beta chain) sequence and its context. The antigen remains undetermined. The data were taken from a study of shared clonotypes between healthy human individuals. CD45RA-negative memory and CD45RA+ naive subsets were split from the CD4+ cells. The study's findings and limits: Compared with memory subsets, naive subsets generally had larger estimated richness. Several donors showed sharing of approximately 5% of naive CD4 clonotypes. Generation probabilities of non-shared clonotypes were lower (relative to those shared by all four donors).

Sequencing was performed with immunoSEQ multiplex PCR; in TCRdb, only in-frame clones are kept and a portion is missing. In the table there are 950,000 to 1,100,000 clones, 70% to 80% of which are singletons. The CDR3 extends over 15 amino acids. The junction had 9 bases not matched to a gene; V was cut back by 4 bases and J by 5 bases. Per the germline V gene, CDR1 is SEHNR and CDR2 is FQNEAQ (reference sequence). The sequencing input was memory CD4+ T cells sorted from blood. Subset denoted: CD45RA-negative fraction. This rearrangement joins TRBV7-9 to TRBJ1-1; 8 bases are shared with TRBD1. This receptor was obtained from a man aged 18 to 30 in good health. This chain's CDR3 is CASSSDDRGRTEAFF. As DNA, the CDR3 is TGTGCCAGCAGCTCCGACGACAGGGGTAGGACTGAAGCTTTCTTT.